This T cell receptor beta chain was retrieved from a study of blood T cell repertoires in COVID-19. Turning to the study itself: Samples of COVID-19 (acute and convalescent) were obtained from the United States, Italy and Spain. The cDNA or gDNA used as material had been derived from T cells, B-cell-depleted T cells, or PBMCs.

How the authors handled the data: How many nucleated cells were present was estimated from reference gene primer amplification. Clones were sequenced by immunoSEQ multiplex PCR, and TCRdb holds only the in-frame ones, with some missing. V, J and clone size are taken as reported in that table, and D and trimming were inferred from the DNA itself. Found here are around 80,000 clones, more than 80% of them singletons; the top ten hold roughly 5%. With V trimmed by 2 bases and J by 6 bases, 6 bases remained unmatched. The CDR3 is made up of 15 amino acids. Germline V lookup: CDR1 SEHNR, CDR2 FQNEAQ (reference sequence). This clone was found once.

The origin of this receptor is a woman over 75 with active or convalescent COVID-19. What was sequenced was peripheral blood. The rearrangement joins TRBV7-9 to TRBJ1-5; TRBD1 aligns across 8 bases. The DNA of the CDR3 is TGTGCCAGCAGCTTATCAGGGGGCGCGGTTCAGCCCCAGCATTTT. Its translation is CASSLSGGAVQPQHF.